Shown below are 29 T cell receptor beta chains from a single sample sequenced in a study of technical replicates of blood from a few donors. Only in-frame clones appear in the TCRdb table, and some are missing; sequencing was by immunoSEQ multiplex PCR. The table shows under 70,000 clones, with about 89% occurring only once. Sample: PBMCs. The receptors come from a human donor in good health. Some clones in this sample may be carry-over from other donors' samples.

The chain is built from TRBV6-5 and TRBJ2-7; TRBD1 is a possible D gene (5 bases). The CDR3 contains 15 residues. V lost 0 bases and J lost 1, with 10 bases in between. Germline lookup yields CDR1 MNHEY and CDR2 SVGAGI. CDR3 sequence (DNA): TGTGCCAGCAGTTACTCGTACAGGTGGTCCTACGAGCAGTACTTC. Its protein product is CASSYSYRWSYEQYF.

Here the CDR3 DNA reads TGTGCCAGCAGCCCCGGGACTAGCGGTCCCGTTAGGTATTTT. As protein: CASSPGTSGPVRYF. V is TRBV5-8 and J is TRBJ2-3, with 11 bases aligning to TRBD2. Germline lookup yields CDR1 SGHTS and CDR2 YDEGEE. CDR3 length equals 14 residues. V lost 4 bases and J lost 14; bases outside the gene matches: 12.

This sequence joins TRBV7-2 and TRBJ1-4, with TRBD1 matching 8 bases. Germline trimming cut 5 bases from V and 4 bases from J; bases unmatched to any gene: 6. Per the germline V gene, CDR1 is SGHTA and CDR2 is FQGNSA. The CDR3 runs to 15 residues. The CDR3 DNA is TGTGCCAGCAGCACAGGACAGGGCCTTAATGAAAAACTGTTTTTT. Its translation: CASSTGQGLNEKLFF. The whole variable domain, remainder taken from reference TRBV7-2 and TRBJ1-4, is GAGVSQSPSNKVTEKGKDVELRCDPISGHTALYWYRQSLGQGLEFLIYFQGNSAPDKSGLPSDRFSAERTGGSVSTLTIQRTQQEDSAVYLCASSTGQGLNEKLFFGSGTQLSVL.

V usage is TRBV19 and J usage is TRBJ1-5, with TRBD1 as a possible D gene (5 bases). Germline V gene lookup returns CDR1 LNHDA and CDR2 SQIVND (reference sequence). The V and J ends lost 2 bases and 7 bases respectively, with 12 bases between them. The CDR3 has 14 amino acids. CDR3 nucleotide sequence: TGTGCCAGTAGTATACAGGGTGGGGGGCAGCCCCAGCATTTT. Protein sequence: CASSIQGGGQPQHF. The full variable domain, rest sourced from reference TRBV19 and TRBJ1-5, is DGGITQSPKYLFRKEGQNVTLSCEQNLNHDAMYWYRQDPGQGLRLIYYSQIVNDFQKGDIAEGYSVSREKKESFPLTVTSAQKNPTAFYLCASSIQGGGQPQHFGDGTRLSIL.

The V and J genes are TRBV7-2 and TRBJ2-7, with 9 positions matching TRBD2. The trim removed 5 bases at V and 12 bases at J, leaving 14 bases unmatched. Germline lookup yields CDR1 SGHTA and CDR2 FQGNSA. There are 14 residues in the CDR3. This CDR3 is CASSRGAGGLSAYF. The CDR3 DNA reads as TGTGCCAGCAGCCGGGGAGCGGGGGGCCTTAGTGCGTACTTC.

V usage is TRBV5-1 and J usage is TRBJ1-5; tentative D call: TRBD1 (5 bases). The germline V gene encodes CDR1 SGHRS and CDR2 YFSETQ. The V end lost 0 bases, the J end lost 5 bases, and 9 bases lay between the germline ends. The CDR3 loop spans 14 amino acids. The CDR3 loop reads CASSLGPGDQPQHF. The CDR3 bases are TGCGCCAGCAGCTTGGGCCCGGGGGATCAGCCCCAGCATTTT.

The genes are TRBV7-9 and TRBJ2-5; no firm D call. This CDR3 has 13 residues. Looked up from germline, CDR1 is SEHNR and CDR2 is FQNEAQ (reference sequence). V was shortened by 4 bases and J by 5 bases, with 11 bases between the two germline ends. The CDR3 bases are TGTGCCAGCAGCTCTGATACCCAGGAGACCCAGTACTTC. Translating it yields CASSSDTQETQYF. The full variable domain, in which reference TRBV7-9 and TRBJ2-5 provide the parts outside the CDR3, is DTGVSQNPRHKITKRGQNVTFRCDPISEHNRLYWYRQTLGQGPEFLTYFQNEAQLEKSRLLSDRFSAERPKGSFSTLEIQRTEQGDSAMYLCASSSDTQETQYFGPGTRLLVL.

CDR3 loop: CASAPGTSPYEQYF. The CDR3 region has the DNA TGTGCCAGCGCACCCGGGACTAGCCCCTACGAGCAGTACTTC. The genes are TRBV7-6 and TRBJ2-7; 9 bases are shared with TRBD2. V was clipped by 8 bases and J by 2 bases; unmatched bases: 7. The CDR3 is made up of 14 amino acids. The germline gives CDR1 SGHVS, CDR2 FNYEAQ.

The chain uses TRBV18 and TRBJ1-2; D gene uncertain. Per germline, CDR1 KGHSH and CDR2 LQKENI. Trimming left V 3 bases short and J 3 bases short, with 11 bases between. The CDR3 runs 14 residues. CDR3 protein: CASSPPTSDYGYTF. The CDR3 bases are TGTGCCAGCTCACCCCCGACTTCTGACTATGGCTACACCTTC.

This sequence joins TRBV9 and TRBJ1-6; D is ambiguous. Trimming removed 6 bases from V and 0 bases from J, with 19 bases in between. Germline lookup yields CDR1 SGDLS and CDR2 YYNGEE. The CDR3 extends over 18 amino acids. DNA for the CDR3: TGTGCCAGCACTCCTGTGACCCAAAGGAGCTCCTATAATTCACCCCTCCACTTT. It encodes CASTPVTQRSSYNSPLHF.

The chain's CDR3 is CASSLDTLNTEAFF. CDR3 bases: TGTGCCAGCAGCTTGGATACACTGAACACTGAAGCTTTCTTT. The chain has TRBV5-6 and TRBJ1-1; no clear D gene. The V and J ends lost 0 bases and 0 bases respectively, with 6 bases between them. The CDR3 sequence is 14 residues long. Germline-derived CDR1 and CDR2 are SGHDT and YYEEEE.

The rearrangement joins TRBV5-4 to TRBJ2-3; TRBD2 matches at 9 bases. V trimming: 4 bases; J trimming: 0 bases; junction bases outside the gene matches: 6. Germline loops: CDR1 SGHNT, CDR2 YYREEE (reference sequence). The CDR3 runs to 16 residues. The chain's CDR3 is CASSPERGASTDTQYF. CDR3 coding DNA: TGTGCCAGCAGCCCGGAGCGGGGGGCGAGCACAGATACGCAGTATTTT.

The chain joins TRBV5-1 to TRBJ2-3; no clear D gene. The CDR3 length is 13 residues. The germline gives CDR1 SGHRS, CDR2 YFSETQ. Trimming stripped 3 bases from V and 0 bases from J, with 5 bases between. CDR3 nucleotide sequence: TGCGCCAGCAGCTCCTTTAGCACAGATACGCAGTATTTT. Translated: CASSSFSTDTQYF.

This chain's CDR3 is CATWTSGRSETQYF. The CDR3 bases are TGCGCCACCTGGACTAGCGGGAGATCAGAGACCCAGTACTTC. This chain links TRBV10-1 with TRBJ2-5, with 13 bases lining up with TRBD2. The germline V gene has CDR1 WNHNN and CDR2 SYGVQD (reference sequence). Trimming took 10 bases from V and 4 from J; bases not matched to a gene: 6. This CDR3 has 14 residues.

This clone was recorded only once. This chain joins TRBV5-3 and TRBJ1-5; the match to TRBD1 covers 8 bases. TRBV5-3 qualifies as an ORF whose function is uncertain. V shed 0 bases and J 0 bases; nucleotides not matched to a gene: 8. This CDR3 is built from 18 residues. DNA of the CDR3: TGTGCCAGAAGCTTGGCCGGACAGGGCGGATATAGCAATCAGCCCCAGCATTTT. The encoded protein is CARSLAGQGGYSNQPQHF.

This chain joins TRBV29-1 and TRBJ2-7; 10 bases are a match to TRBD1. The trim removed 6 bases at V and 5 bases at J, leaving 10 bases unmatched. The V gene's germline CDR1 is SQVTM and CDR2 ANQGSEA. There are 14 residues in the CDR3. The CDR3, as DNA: TGCAGCGTCGCGGGACAGGGGAAGGTCCACGAGCAGTACTTC. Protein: CSVAGQGKVHEQYF.

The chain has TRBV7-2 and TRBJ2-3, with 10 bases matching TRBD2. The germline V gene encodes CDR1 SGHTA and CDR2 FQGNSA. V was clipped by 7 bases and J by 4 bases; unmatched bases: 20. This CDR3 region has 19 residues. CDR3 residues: CASTLVVSSGGVGADTQYF. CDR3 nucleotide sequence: TGTGCCAGCACCCTAGTGGTTTCTAGCGGGGGAGTAGGGGCAGATACGCAGTATTTT.

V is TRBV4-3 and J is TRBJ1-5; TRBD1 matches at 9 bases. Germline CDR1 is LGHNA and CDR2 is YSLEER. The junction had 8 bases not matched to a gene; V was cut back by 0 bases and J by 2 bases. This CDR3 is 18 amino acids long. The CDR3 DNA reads TGCGCCAGCAGCCAAGATCCTTGGGGACAGGGACGCAATCAGCCCCAGCATTTT. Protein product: CASSQDPWGQGRNQPQHF.

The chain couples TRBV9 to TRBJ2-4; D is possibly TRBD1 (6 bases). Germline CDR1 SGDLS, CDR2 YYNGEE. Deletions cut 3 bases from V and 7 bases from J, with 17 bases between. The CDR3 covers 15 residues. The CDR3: CASSGTVDGVNIQYF. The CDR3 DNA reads TGTGCCAGCAGCGGGACAGTGGATGGGGTGAACATTCAGTACTTC.

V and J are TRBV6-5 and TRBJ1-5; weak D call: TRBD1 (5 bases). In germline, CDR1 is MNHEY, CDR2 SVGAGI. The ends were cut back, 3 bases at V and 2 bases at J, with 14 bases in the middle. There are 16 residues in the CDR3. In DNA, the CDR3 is TGTGCCAGCAGTTATGGGGCCAGAGCCCGCAATCAGCCCCAGCATTTT. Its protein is CASSYGARARNQPQHF.

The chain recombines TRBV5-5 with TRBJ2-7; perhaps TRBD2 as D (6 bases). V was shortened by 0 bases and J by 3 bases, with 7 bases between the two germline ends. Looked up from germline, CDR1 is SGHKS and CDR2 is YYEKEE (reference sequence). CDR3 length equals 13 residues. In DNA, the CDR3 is TGTGCCAGCAGCTTGGGGGGGGTCTACGAGCAGTACTTC. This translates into CASSLGGVYEQYF.

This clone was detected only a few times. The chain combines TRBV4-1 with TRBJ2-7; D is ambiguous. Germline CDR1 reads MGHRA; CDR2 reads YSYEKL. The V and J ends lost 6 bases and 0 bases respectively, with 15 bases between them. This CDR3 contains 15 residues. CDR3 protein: CASRESLASSYEQYF. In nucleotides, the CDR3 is TGCGCCAGCAGGGAGAGTTTGGCCAGCTCCTACGAGCAGTACTTC.

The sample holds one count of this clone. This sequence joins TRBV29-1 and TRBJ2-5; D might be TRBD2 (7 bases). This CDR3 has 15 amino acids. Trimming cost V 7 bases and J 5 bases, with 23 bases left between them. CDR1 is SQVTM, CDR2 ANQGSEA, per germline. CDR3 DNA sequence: TGCAGCGCCCCGGGGGAGGGGGGCGCGTGGGAGACCCAGTACTTC. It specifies CSAPGEGGAWETQYF.

CDR3 coding DNA: TGTGCCAGCAGCCCTGGAGGACAGGGGGCAAACTATGGCTACACCTTC. This sequence encodes CASSPGGQGANYGYTF. This chain uses TRBV28 with TRBJ1-2; 11 nucleotides align to TRBD1. Germline assignment: CDR1 MDHEN and CDR2 SYDVKM. The CDR3 contains 16 residues. The junction had 8 bases not matched to a gene; V was cut back by 6 bases and J by 2 bases.

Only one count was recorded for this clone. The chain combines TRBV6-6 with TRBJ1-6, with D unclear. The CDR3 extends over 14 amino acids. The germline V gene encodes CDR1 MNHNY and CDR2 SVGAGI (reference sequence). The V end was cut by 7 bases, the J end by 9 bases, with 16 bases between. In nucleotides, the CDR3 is TGTGCCAGCACAGGACTGGATGGTATTTCACCCCTCCACTTT. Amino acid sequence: CASTGLDGISPLHF.

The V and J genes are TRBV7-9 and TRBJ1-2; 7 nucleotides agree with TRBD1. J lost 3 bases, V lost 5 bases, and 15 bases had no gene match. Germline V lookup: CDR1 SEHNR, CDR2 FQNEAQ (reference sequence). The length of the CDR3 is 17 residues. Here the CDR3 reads CASSPGTETYNHYGYTF. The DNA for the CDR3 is TGTGCCAGCAGCCCGGGGACAGAAACGTACAACCACTATGGCTACACCTTC.

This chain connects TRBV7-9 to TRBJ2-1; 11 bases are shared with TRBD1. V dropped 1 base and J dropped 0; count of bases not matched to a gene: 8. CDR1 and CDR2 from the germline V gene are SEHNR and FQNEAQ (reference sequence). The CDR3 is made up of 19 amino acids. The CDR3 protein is CASSLDGQGARSSYNEQFF. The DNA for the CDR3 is TGTGCCAGCAGCTTAGACGGACAGGGGGCCAGGAGCTCCTACAATGAGCAGTTCTTC.

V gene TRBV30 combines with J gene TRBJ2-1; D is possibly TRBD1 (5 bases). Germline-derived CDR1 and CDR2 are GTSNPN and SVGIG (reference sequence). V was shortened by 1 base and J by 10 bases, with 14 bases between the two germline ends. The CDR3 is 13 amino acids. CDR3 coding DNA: TGTGCCTGGAGTGCCAGGGCGGTAGGGGAGCAGTTCTTC. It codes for CAWSARAVGEQFF.

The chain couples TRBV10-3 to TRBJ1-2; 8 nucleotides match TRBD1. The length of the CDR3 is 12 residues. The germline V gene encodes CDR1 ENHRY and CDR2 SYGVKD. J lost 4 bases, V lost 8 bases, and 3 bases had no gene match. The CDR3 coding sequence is TGTGCCATCGCAGGGGGCGGCTATGGCTACACCTTC. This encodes CAIAGGGYGYTF.